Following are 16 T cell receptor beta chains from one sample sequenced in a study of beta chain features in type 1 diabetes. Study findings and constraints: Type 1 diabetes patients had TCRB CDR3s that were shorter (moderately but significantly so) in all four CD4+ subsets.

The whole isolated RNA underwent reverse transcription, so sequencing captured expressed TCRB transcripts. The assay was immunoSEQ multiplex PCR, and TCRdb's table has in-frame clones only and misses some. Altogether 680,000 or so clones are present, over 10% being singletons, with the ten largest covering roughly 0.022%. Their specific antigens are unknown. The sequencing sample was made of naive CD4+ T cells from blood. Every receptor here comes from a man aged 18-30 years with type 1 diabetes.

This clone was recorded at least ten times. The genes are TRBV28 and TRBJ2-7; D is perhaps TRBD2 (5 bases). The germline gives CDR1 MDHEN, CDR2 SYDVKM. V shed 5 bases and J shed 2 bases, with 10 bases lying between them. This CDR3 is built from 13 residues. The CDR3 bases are TGTGCCAGCAGTCCGGACTCGGCCTACGAGCAGTACTTC. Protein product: CASSPDSAYEQYF.

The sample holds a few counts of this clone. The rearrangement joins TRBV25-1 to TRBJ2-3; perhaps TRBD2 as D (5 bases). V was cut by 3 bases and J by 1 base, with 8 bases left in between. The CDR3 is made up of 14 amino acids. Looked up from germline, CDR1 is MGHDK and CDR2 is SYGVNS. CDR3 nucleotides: TGTGCCAGCAGTGACGGGCGGGGCACAGATACGCAGTATTTT. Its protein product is CASSDGRGTDTQYF.

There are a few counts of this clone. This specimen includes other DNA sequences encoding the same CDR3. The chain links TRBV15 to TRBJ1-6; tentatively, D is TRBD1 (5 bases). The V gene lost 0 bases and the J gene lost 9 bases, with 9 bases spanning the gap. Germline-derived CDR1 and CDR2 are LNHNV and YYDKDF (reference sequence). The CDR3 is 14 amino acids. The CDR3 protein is CATSRDQGGSPLHF. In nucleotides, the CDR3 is TGTGCCACCAGCAGAGATCAGGGAGGTTCACCCCTCCACTTT. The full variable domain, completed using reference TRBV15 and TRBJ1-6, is DAMVIQNPRYQVTQFGKPVTLSCSQTLNHNVMYWYQQKSSQAPKLLFHYYDKDFNNEADTPDNFQSRRPNTSFCFLDIRSPGLGDTAMYLCATSRDQGGSPLHFGNGTRLTVT.

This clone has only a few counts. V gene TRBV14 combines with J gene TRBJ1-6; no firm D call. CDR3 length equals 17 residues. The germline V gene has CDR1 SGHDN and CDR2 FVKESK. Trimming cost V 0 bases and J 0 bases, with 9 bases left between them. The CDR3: CASSQEGSISYNSPLHF. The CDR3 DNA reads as TGTGCCAGCAGCCAAGAGGGGAGCATCTCCTATAATTCACCCCTCCACTTT.

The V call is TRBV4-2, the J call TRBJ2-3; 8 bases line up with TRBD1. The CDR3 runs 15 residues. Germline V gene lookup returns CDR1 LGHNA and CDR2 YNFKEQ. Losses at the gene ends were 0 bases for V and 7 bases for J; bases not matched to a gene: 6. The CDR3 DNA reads TGTGCCAGCAGCCAAGAGTCCAGGGGGCGGAATACGCAGTATTTT. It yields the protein CASSQESRGRNTQYF.

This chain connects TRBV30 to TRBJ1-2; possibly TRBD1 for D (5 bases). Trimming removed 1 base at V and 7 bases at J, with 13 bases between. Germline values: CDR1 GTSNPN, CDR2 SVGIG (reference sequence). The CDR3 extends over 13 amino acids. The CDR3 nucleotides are TGTGCCTGGAGTGCGTTAATGGGGGGTGGCTACACCTTC. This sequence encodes CAWSALMGGGYTF.

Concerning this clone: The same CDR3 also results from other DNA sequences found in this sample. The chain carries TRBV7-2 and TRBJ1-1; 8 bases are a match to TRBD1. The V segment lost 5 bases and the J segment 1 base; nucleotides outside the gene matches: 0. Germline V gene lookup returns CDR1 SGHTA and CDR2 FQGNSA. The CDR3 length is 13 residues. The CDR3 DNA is TGTGCCAGCAGCGGACAGGGGAACACTGAAGCTTTCTTT. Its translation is CASSGQGNTEAFF.

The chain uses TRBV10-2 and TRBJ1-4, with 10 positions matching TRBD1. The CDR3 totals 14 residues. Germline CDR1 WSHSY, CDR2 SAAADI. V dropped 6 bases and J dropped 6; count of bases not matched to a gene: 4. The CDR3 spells CASRGQGIDEKLFF. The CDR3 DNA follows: TGCGCCAGCAGGGGACAGGGGATCGATGAAAAACTGTTTTTT.

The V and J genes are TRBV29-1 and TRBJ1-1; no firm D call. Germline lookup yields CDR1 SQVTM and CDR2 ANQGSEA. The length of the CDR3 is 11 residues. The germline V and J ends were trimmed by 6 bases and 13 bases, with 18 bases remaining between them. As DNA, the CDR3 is TGCAGCGTACCCACCCTCCGCGGGTTTTTCTTT. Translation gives CSVPTLRGFFF.

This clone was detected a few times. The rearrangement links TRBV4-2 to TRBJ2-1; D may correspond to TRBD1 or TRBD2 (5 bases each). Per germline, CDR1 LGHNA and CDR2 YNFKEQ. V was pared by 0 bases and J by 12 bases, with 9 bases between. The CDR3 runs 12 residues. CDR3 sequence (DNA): TGTGCCAGCAGCCAAGAGGGGACCCCGCAGTTCTTC. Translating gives CASSQEGTPQFF.

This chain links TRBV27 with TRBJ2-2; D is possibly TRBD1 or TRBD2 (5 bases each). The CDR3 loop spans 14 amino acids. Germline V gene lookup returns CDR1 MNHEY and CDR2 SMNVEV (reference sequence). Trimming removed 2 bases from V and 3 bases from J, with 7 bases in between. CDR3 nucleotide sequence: TGTGCCAGCAGTTTAGGGGGTTACACCGGGGAGCTGTTTTTT. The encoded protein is CASSLGGYTGELFF.

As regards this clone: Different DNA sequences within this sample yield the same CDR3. CDR3 region: CASSGGAGANVLTF. The CDR3 coding sequence is TGTGCCAGCAGTGGGGGAGCCGGGGCCAACGTCCTGACTTTC. The chain employs TRBV2 and TRBJ2-6; D is perhaps TRBD2 (5 bases). Trimming took 4 bases from V and 4 from J, leaving 8 bases between them. Germline CDR1 and CDR2: SNHLY and FYNNEI. This CDR3 has 14 residues.

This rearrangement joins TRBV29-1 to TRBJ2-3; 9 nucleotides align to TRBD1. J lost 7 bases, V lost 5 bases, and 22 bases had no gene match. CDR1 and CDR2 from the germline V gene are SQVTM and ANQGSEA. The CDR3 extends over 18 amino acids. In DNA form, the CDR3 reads TGCAGCGTTAGGGCCACAGGGGGCGTATCGACAACTTCCTATACGCAGTATTTT. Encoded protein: CSVRATGGVSTTSYTQYF.

The CDR3 DNA sequence: TGTGCCAGCAGCCGGGGGGAGCAGTACTTC. This translates into CASSRGEQYF. V gene TRBV14 combines with J gene TRBJ2-7, with D perhaps being TRBD1 or TRBD2 (5 bases each). Germline V gene sequence: CDR1 SGHDN, CDR2 FVKESK. Trimming removed 4 bases from V and 7 bases from J, with 5 bases in between. The length of the CDR3 is 10 residues.

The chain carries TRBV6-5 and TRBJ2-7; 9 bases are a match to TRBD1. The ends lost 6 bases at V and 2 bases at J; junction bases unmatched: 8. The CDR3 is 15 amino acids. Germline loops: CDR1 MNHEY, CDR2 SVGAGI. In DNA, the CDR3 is TGTGCCAGCAGACTTCCCGGGACAGGGACCTACGAGCAGTACTTC. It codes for CASRLPGTGTYEQYF.

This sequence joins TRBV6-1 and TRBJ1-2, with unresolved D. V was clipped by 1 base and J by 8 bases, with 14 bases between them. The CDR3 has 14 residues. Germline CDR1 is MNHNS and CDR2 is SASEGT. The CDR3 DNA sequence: TGTGCCAGCAGTGAAGACGCAGCCATCAGAGGCTACACCTTC. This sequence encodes CASSEDAAIRGYTF.